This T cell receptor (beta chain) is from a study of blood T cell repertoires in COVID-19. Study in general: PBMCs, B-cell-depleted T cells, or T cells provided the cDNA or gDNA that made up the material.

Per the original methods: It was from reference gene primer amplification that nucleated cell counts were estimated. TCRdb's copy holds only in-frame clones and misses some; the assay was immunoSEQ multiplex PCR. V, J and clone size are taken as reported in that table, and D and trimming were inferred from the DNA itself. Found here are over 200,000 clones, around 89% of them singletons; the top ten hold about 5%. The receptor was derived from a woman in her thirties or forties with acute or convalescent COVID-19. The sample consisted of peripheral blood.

CDR3 bases: TGCGCCAGCAGCTTACTACCGACAGGGGACAATGAAAAACTGTTTTTT. Protein product: CASSLLPTGDNEKLFF. The J gene is TRBJ1-4, the V gene TRBV5-1; 8 nucleotides agree with TRBD1. V trimming: 2 bases; J trimming: 5 bases; junction bases outside the gene matches: 8. The CDR3 has 16 amino acids. Germline CDR1 is SGHRS and CDR2 is YFSETQ.